This T cell receptor beta chain was recovered during a study of cytomegalovirus exposure and HLA in healthy donors (dated by TCRdb to 2016 to 2017). Some background on the complete study: A later analysis indicated that the 110 or so validation repertoires were generated on the platform also employed for the 650 to 850 repertoires of the first cohort. Along with the roughly 670-subject first cohort, a separate validation cohort of 120 different subjects was used. The study aimed to test whether signatures of past pathogen exposure could be identified by cataloging public T cell receptors. To predict cytomegalovirus infection status, the study brought together high-throughput TCR immunosequencing, statistical association of individual TCRs with disease status, and machine learning.

To prepare the library, the immunoSEQ multiplex PCR assay was applied. On the study's bioinformatics: A statistical classification framework was built to diagnose cytomegalovirus status from the catalog of TCR beta chain sequences. In its TCRdb copy, this immuneACCESS table keeps in-frame sequences only and misses some clones. Where compared with another copy, unresolved V genes explain less than half of these, and the others have no known cause. From that table come the V and J calls and clone size; the DNA was used to work out D and trimming. This sample comprises 75,000 to 85,000 clones, approximately 91% of them detected only once. The ten largest clones add up to around 2.1% of the sample. Separate from the roughly 630-subject first cohort, the validation cohort of 95 to 150 subjects was the group to which the donors belonged. As concerns this clone: It lacks a known antigen. No clone much larger than this one lies a single base away; base qualities are absent.

The CDR3 spans 15 residues, from the cysteine through the phenylalanine. The entry retains the CDR3 DNA only, 45 bases that are in frame from base 1. V sheds 7 bases and J sheds 12 bases, leaving 22 bases between their ends. From the germline V gene (reference sequence), CDR1 is LNHDA and CDR2 is SQIVND. Overall results and qualifications from the work: Across donors, most TCR sequences were observed very rarely, whereas some public TCRs were present in many individuals. A later analysis found that TCRs clustered in the first cohort also tended to co-occur in the roughly 120 validation repertoires, with more than 90% of cluster scores above 0. A few of the identified cytomegalovirus-associated TCR beta chains were confirmed in vitro to be specific for cytomegalovirus antigens. In both the original and validation cohorts, the classifier was reported to diagnose cytomegalovirus status with high specificity and sensitivity. The authors suggested that the approach could potentially be generalized to other disease states and immunological phenotypes. A later analysis lacked HLA typing for the validation cohort, so it scored co-occurrence in that cohort across all 110 or so repertoires. The study gave a list of 150 to 200 TCR beta chains associated with cytomegalovirus.

This clonotype was sampled from a man aged 30 to 45 in good health and CMV-seronegative. The specimen sequenced was PBMCs. This sequence uses TRBV19 and TRBJ2-6; possibly the D gene is TRBD2, per 6 matching bases. The CDR3 reads as follows: CASKPSSEPASVLTF. The DNA sequence is given as TGTGCCAGTAAGCCCTCTAGCGAGCCTGCGTCCGTCCTGACTTTC. The full variable domain, with segments outside the CDR3 supplied by the reference TRBV19 and TRBJ2-6 proteins, appears as DGGITQSPKYLFRKEGQNVTLSCEQNLNHDAMYWYRQDPGQGLRLIYYSQIVNDFQKGDIAEGYSVSREKKESFPLTVTSAQKNPTAFYLCASKPSSEPASVLTFGAGSRLTVL.